These T cell receptor beta chains were read from a single sample in a study of T cells in localized non-small cell lung cancer. Using immunoSEQ multiplex PCR, the repertoire was profiled, and TCRdb retains in-frame clones only, with some absent. The sample lists some 15,000 clones, 85% to 90% occurring once. The input for sequencing was peripheral blood, taken before any cancer treatment. The receptors were sampled from a woman aged 35-75 years with stage I lung adenocarcinoma. Both conserved end residues are part of each CDR3. Fields, in order: V gene, clone size, D gene, J gene, CDR3 DNA, CDR3 protein. D genes are given only for firm matches. A row's size may be missing; if present it is once, few, many or a size class.

TRBV7-2	-	-	TRBJ2-3	TGTGCCAGCAGCACCTCTGTAGATACGCAGTATTTT	CASSTSVDTQYF
TRBV5-4	-	-	TRBJ2-7	TGTGCCAGCAGGGGGGACGGCGTCTCCTACGAGCAGTACTTC	CASRGDGVSYEQYF
TRBV7-9	-	TRBD2	TRBJ2-3	TGTGCCAGCAGCTTAGGTCCGACTAGCGAAAGCACAGATACGCAGTATTTT	CASSLGPTSESTDTQYF
TRBV5-4	-	TRBD1	TRBJ1-1	TGTGCCACCAGGACAGGGCTCATGAACACTGAAGCTTTCTTT	CATRTGLMNTEAFF
TRBV4-2	few	-	TRBJ2-1	TGTGCCAGCAGCCAGACGGAAGCCTCCTACAATGAGCAGTTCTTC	CASSQTEASYNEQFF
TRBV11-2	-	-	TRBJ2-7	TGTGCCAGCAGCTTCCCAACTCGTCGGGACTTCTACTCCTACGAGCAGTACTTC	CASSFPTRRDFYSYEQYF
TRBV4-3	-	TRBD2	TRBJ2-5	TGCGCCAGCAGCCAAGGACTAGCGGGGGGGGAAGAGACCCAGTACTTC	CASSQGLAGGEETQYF
TRBV30	few	-	TRBJ1-2	TGTGCCTGGAGTCCTAACGGGGCCTATGGCTACACCTTC	CAWSPNGAYGYTF
TRBV5-1	few	-	TRBJ1-4	TGCGCCAGCAGCTTGGGGAATGGGGAAAAACTGTTTTTT	CASSLGNGEKLFF
TRBV6-6	-	TRBD1	TRBJ2-5	TGTGCCAGCAGTAACTTACAGGGGGGAGGAGAGACCCAGTACTTC	CASSNLQGGGETQYF
TRBV7-9	-	-	TRBJ1-2	TGTGCCAGCAGCTTAGACGATAAGATCTACACCTTC	CASSLDDKIYTF
TRBV21-1	-	-	TRBJ2-5	TGTGCCAGCAGCAAAGTGGGGTTTTTGGAGACCCAGTACTTC	CASSKVGFLETQYF
TRBV7-2	once	-	TRBJ2-6	TGTGCCAGCAGCTTAGATCCCTTACAGGGAAGGGCCAACGTCCTGACTTTC	CASSLDPLQGRANVLTF
TRBV9	-	TRBD1	TRBJ2-3	TGTGCCAGCAGCGTAACCGGGACAGAGAGCACAGATACGCAGTATTTT	CASSVTGTESTDTQYF
TRBV7-9	-	-	TRBJ2-1	TGTGCCAGCAGCTTAGCGCACAGCAGAGACAATGAGCAGTTCTTC	CASSLAHSRDNEQFF
TRBV4-3	-	-	TRBJ1-2	TGCGCCAGCAGCCAAGAAAGCTGGGCTGAGGGCTACACCTTC	CASSQESWAEGYTF
TRBV7-8	-	-	TRBJ2-2	TGTGCCAGCAGCCGGGACACCTCCACCGGGGAGCTGTTTTTT	CASSRDTSTGELFF
TRBV6-1	-	-	TRBJ1-5	TGTGCCAGCAGTGAATCCCGGGTAACCCAGCATTTT	CASSESRVTQHF
TRBV9	once	-	TRBJ2-3	TGTGCCAGCAGCGTAGCTAGCGCCTTAAGCACAGATACGCAGTATTTT	CASSVASALSTDTQYF
TRBV7-9	-	TRBD2	TRBJ2-5	TGTGCCAGCAGCCAACCGAACCTGGGGCAGCGGGGAGAAGGAGAGACCCAGTACTTC	CASSQPNLGQRGEGETQYF
TRBV10-3	-	-	TRBJ1-2	TGTGCCATCAGTGTAGGGAATCATGGCTACACCTTC	CAISVGNHGYTF
TRBV6-7	-	-	TRBJ2-1	TGTGCCAGCAGTTACCCGGCCATCTTCAATGAGCAGTTCTTC	CASSYPAIFNEQFF
TRBV7-2	few	TRBD2	TRBJ2-7	TGTGCCAGCAGCTTAGGCGGGGGGGCCTACGAGCAGTACTTC	CASSLGGGAYEQYF
TRBV29-1	-	-	TRBJ2-3	TGCAGCGTTGAAGATCGAATAACAGGAGCTACAGATACGCAGTATTTT	CSVEDRITGATDTQYF
TRBV28	-	-	TRBJ1-6	TGTGCCAGTTACCCGGGGTATAATTCACCCCTCCACTTT	CASYPGYNSPLHF
TRBV4-3	-	TRBD1	TRBJ1-4	TGCGCCAGCAGCCTGATAGGGACAGCAGCTGGGGGTAATGAAAAACTGTTTTTT	CASSLIGTAAGGNEKLFF
TRBV25-1	-	-	TRBJ1-6	TGTGCCAGCAGTGAAAGCAGCACCTCAAACTATAATTCACCCCTCCACTTT	CASSESSTSNYNSPLHF
TRBV19	-	TRBD2	TRBJ2-2	TGTGCCAGTAGTTCCCGACTAGCGGGGGGGAAGAACACCGGGGAGCTGTTTTTT	CASSSRLAGGKNTGELFF
TRBV6-1	once	-	TRBJ2-5	TGTGCCAGCAGTGCGAAAGAGACCCAGTACTTC	CASSAKETQYF
TRBV30	-	-	TRBJ2-6	TGTGCCTGGAGGAACTCTGGGGCCAACGTCCTGACTTTC	CAWRNSGANVLTF
TRBV7-3	-	-	TRBJ2-3	TGTGCCAGCAGCTTAACCCCATCCTGGGCGGGGCCACCCACAGATACGCAGTATTTT	CASSLTPSWAGPPTDTQYF
TRBV18	-	-	TRBJ1-4	TGTGCCAGCTCACCGGGACGAATTGAAAAACTGTTTTTT	CASSPGRIEKLFF
TRBV7-2	-	TRBD2	TRBJ2-7	TGTGCCAGCAGCTGGACTAGTTCCCCGCCCTACGAGCAGTACTTC	CASSWTSSPPYEQYF
TRBV29-1	once	-	TRBJ1-1	TGCAGCGCTATCAGGGGAAGAAACACTGAAGCTTTCTTT	CSAIRGRNTEAFF
TRBV18	-	-	TRBJ2-2	TGTGCCAGCTTACCGGCTAATTCGAACACCGGGGAGCTGTTTTTT	CASLPANSNTGELFF
TRBV9	-	TRBD1	TRBJ1-3	TGTGCCAGCAGCACCGACAGGGAAGCCCTTGGAAACACCATATATTTT	CASSTDREALGNTIYF
TRBV12-5	-	TRBD1	TRBJ2-2	TGTGCTAGTTCTACAGGGGCAGGAACCGGGGAGCTGTTTTTT	CASSTGAGTGELFF
TRBV19	-	-	TRBJ1-5	TGTGCCAGTAGTCCGGACCTCTATAGCAATCAGCCCCAGCATTTT	CASSPDLYSNQPQHF
TRBV7-2	few	TRBD1	TRBJ1-3	TGTGCCAGCAGCCACTTTCCGCAGGGGGCTGGAAACACCATATATTTT	CASSHFPQGAGNTIYF
TRBV11-2	-	-	TRBJ1-2	TGTGCCAGCACCCCGTTCACAAGGGAAAAGGGGGGCTACACCTTC	CASTPFTREKGGYTF
TRBV30	few	-	TRBJ1-2	TGTGCCTGGAGTGTACTATGGGGCTACACCTTC	CAWSVLWGYTF
TRBV6-1	few	-	TRBJ2-2	TGTGCCAGCAGTAAGCCCACGAACACCGGGGAGCTGTTTTTT	CASSKPTNTGELFF
TRBV4-3	-	-	TRBJ2-2	TGCGCCAGCAGCCAAGAGGGAAAGGGGGGTCGATCCGGGGAGCTGTTTTTT	CASSQEGKGGRSGELFF
TRBV28	-	-	TRBJ1-6	TGTGCCAGCAGTGATACTAATCGGGGCTCATACTTT	CASSDTNRGSYF
TRBV7-9	-	-	TRBJ1-1	TGTGCCAGCAGCTCCCAGGACAGTTCTGAAGCTTTCTTT	CASSSQDSSEAFF
TRBV6-1	-	TRBD2	TRBJ2-3	TGTGCCAGCAGTGAAGCTTGGGGGAGGGGCGCAGATACGCAGTATTTT	CASSEAWGRGADTQYF